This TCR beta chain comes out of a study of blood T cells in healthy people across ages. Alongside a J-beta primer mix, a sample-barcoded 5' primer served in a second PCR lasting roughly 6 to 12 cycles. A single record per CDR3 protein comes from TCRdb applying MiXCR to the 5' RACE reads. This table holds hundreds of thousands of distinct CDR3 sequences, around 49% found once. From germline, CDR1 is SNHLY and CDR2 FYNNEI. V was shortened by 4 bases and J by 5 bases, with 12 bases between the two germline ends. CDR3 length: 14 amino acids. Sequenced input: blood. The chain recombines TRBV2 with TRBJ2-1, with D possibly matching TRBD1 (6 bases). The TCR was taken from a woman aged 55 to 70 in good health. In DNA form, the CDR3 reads TGTGCCAGCAGTGGGACCCACAGGGACAATGAGCAGTTCTTC. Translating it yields CASSGTHRDNEQFF.